Following are 15 T cell receptor beta chains from one sample sequenced in a study of blood T cell repertoires in COVID-19. This table comes from immunoSEQ multiplex PCR, and its TCRdb copy is limited to in-frame clones, with some not included. The table shows around 400,000 clones, with 91% occurring only once. Sequencing was performed on PBMCs or T cells enriched from blood (not recorded which). The receptors were gathered from a woman in her forties who had been exposed to COVID-19.

In this sample, this clone turned up once. V gene TRBV6-5 combines with J gene TRBJ1-3; no firm D call. Germline V lookup: CDR1 MNHEY, CDR2 SVGAGI. This CDR3 has 15 residues. V lost 8 bases and J lost 3, with 17 bases in between. The CDR3 bases are TGTGCCAGCTGGATAGGAGGTCCTTTTGGAAACACCATATATTTT. Its protein product is CASWIGGPFGNTIYF.

The chain recombines TRBV2 with TRBJ2-5, with 11 bases fitting TRBD1. This CDR3 region has 14 residues. J lost 5 bases, V lost 7 bases, and 6 bases had no gene match. CDR1 SNHLY and CDR2 FYNNEI come from the germline V gene. CDR3 sequence (DNA): TGTGCCAGCAAAGGGGACAGGGGGTGGGAGACCCAGTACTTC. Protein product: CASKGDRGWETQYF.

In this sample, this clone turned up once. The J gene is TRBJ1-2, the V gene TRBV3-1 (or the pseudogene TRBV3-2); TRBD1 aligns across 9 bases. Germline CDR1 is LGHDT and CDR2 is YNNKEL (reference sequence). The CDR3 has 17 amino acids. V shed 1 base, J shed 0 bases, and the junction held 6 bases outside the gene matches. CDR3 protein: CASSQGGQGRTNYGYTF. The CDR3 DNA follows: TGTGCCAGCAGCCAAGGCGGACAGGGGAGAACTAACTATGGCTACACCTTC.

J is TRBJ1-1 and V is TRBV2; 7 nucleotides match TRBD1. Germline V gene lookup returns CDR1 SNHLY and CDR2 FYNNEI. V lost 6 bases and J lost 6; bases outside the gene matches: 7. This CDR3 region has 13 residues. For the CDR3, the DNA is TGTGCCAGCAGCGACCGACAGGGCGCTGAAGCTTTCTTT. This sequence encodes CASSDRQGAEAFF.

This clone showed up just once. J is TRBJ1-3 and V is TRBV28, with 7 positions matching TRBD1. The germline V gene has CDR1 MDHEN and CDR2 SYDVKM. This CDR3 is 18 amino acids long. V shed 3 bases, J shed 4 bases, and the junction held 15 bases outside the gene matches. CDR3 bases: TGTGCCAGCAGTTTCCTCGCCCTCGGACAGGCACCGGGAAACACCATATATTTT. Translating it yields CASSFLALGQAPGNTIYF.

The chain uses TRBV11-1 and TRBJ2-1; no clear D. Deletions cut 2 bases from V and 7 bases from J, with 15 bases between. This CDR3 is 15 amino acids long. CDR1 and CDR2 (germline): SGHAT, FQDESV (reference sequence). CDR3 nucleotides: TGTGCCAGCAGCTTATCTAGAAAGCCAATTAATGAGCAGTTCTTC. Its translation is CASSLSRKPINEQFF.

The chain is built from TRBV5-6 and TRBJ2-7, with 10 positions matching TRBD1. The CDR3 contains 13 residues. Germline V CDR1 and CDR2: SGHDT, YYEEEE. V lost 7 bases, J lost 7 bases, and 8 bases stayed unmatched. CDR3 amino acids: CASRRTGGWEQYF. CDR3 coding DNA: TGTGCCAGCCGTCGGACAGGGGGTTGGGAGCAGTACTTC.

J is TRBJ1-1 and V is TRBV19; TRBD1 matches at 8 bases. V lost 5 bases to trimming and J lost 0 bases; unmatched junction nucleotides: 8. Germline values: CDR1 LNHDA, CDR2 SQIVND (reference sequence). This CDR3 has 16 residues. The DNA of the CDR3 is TGTGCCAGTAGTGCAGGGGGCGGGACGGTGAACACTGAAGCTTTCTTT. This codes for CASSAGGGTVNTEAFF.

The chain is built from TRBV11-3 and TRBJ1-1, with TRBD1 matching over 9 bases. The CDR3 consists of 13 residues. Germline CDR1 is SGHNT and CDR2 is YENEEA. The junction had 2 bases not matched to a gene; V was cut back by 1 base and J by 8 bases. The CDR3 DNA reads as TGTGCCAGCAGCTTAGCTGGGACAGGGGAAGCTTTCTTT. Protein: CASSLAGTGEAFF.

This sequence joins TRBV7-9 and TRBJ2-4; D is perhaps TRBD1 (6 bases). V was trimmed by 4 bases and J by 4 bases, leaving 17 bases between them. CDR1 SEHNR and CDR2 FQNEAQ come from the germline V gene (reference sequence). This CDR3 spans 16 amino acids. The CDR3 coding sequence is TGTGCCAGCAGCTCTCAGGACAGAGGCATTAAAAACATTCAGTACTTC. This gives the protein CASSSQDRGIKNIQYF.

This clone is a singleton in its sample. Other DNA sequences from this sample encode an identical CDR3 as well. CDR3 loop: CASSPGTGDYEQYF. CDR3 nucleotide sequence: TGTGCCAGCTCACCCGGGACAGGCGACTACGAGCAGTACTTC. The chain joins TRBV18 to TRBJ2-7, with 8 bases matching TRBD1. V shed 3 bases and J 3 bases; nucleotides not matched to a gene: 4. The CDR3 is 14 amino acids. In germline, CDR1 is KGHSH, CDR2 LQKENI.

The V gene is TRBV5-1, the J gene TRBJ1-5; TRBD1 might be the D (6 bases). This CDR3 comprises 15 residues. CDR1 SGHRS and CDR2 YFSETQ come from the germline V gene. Trimming pared 4 bases from V and 3 bases from J, leaving 14 bases between. CDR3 DNA: TGCGCCAGCAGCGAGTCCACAGGGCACAATCAGCCCCAGCATTTT. Translated: CASSESTGHNQPQHF.

The rearrangement links TRBV7-9 to TRBJ1-6; D is perhaps TRBD1 (5 bases). Deletions cut 2 bases from V and 15 bases from J, with 11 bases between. The V gene's germline CDR1 is SEHNR and CDR2 FQNEAQ (reference sequence). This CDR3 contains 12 residues. This CDR3 is CASSLNVGHLHF. CDR3 bases: TGTGCCAGCAGCTTAAACGTGGGGCACCTCCACTTT.

Concerning this clone: Other DNA sequences from this sample encode an identical CDR3 as well. This sequence joins TRBV18 and TRBJ1-2; D gene unclear. The germline CDR1 and CDR2 sequences are KGHSH and LQKENI. This CDR3 is built from 13 residues. V lost 3 bases to trimming and J lost 3 bases, with 8 bases between them. CDR3 protein: CASSPRQDYGYTF. CDR3 bases: TGTGCCAGCTCACCCCGGCAGGACTATGGCTACACCTTC. The full variable domain, in which reference TRBV18 and TRBJ1-2 provide the parts outside the CDR3, is NAGVMQNPRHLVRRRGQEARLRCSPMKGHSHVYWYRQLPEEGLKFMVYLQKENIIDESGMPKERFSAEFPKEGPSILRIQQVVRGDSAAYFCASSPRQDYGYTFGSGTRLTVV.

This chain uses TRBV10-1 with TRBJ1-1; TRBD1 matches at 8 bases. CDR1 and CDR2 (germline): WNHNN, SYGVQD (reference sequence). The CDR3 contains 13 residues. V shed 6 bases and J 5 bases; nucleotides not matched to a gene: 5. The CDR3 DNA reads TGCGCCAGCAGAGACAGGGGTGGGACTGAAGCTTTCTTT. This codes for CASRDRGGTEAFF.